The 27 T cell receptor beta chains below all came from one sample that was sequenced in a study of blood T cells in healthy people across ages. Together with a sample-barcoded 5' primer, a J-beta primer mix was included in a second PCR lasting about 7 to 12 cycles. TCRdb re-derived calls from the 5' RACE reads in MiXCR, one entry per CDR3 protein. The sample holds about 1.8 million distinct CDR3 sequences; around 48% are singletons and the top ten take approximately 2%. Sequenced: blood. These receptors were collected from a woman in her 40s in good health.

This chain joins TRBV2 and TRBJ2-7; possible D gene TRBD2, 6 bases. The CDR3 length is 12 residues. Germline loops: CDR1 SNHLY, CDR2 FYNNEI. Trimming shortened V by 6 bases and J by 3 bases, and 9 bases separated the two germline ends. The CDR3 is CASRWGDYEQYF. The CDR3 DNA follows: TGTGCCAGCAGGTGGGGGGACTACGAGCAGTACTTC.

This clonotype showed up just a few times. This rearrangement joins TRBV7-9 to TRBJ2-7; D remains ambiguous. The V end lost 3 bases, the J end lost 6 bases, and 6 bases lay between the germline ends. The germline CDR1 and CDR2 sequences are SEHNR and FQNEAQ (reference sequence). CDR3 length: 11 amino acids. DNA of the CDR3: TGTGCCAGCAGCTTCGTGGCCGAGCAGTACTTC. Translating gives CASSFVAEQYF.

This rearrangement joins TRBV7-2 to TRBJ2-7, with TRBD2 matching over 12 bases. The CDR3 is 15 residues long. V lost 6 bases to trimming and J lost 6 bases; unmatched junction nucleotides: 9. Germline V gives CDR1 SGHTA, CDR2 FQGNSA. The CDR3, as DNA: TGTGCCAGCAGACACGGGACTAGCGGGTTTAGCGAGCAGTACTTC. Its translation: CASRHGTSGFSEQYF.

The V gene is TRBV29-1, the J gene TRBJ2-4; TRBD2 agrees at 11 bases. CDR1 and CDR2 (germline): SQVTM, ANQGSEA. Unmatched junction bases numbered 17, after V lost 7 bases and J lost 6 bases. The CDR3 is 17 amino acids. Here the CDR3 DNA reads TGCAGCGGAACCCCTGGGACTAGCGGAAATGTAGGAAACATTCAGTACTTC. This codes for CSGTPGTSGNVGNIQYF.

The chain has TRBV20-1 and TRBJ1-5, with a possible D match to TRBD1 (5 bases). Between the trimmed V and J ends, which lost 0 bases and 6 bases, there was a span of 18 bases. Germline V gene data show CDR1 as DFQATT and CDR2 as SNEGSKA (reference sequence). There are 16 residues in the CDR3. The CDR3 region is CSARDVGRGLGQPQHF. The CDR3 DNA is TGCAGTGCTAGAGATGTGGGCCGGGGGTTAGGTCAGCCCCAGCATTTT.

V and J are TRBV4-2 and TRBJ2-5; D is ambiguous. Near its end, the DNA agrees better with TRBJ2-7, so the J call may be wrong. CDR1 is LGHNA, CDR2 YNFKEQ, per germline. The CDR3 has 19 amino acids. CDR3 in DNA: TGTGCCAGCAGCCAAGGGATTGATCGGACCGAAGAAAAGGACTACGAGCAGTACTTC. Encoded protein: CASSQGIDRTEEKDYEQYF.

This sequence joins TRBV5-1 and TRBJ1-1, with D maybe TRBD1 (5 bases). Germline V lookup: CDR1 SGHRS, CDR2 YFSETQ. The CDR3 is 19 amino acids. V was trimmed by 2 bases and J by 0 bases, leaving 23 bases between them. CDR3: CASSFRPTGQGNMNTEAFF. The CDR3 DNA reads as TGCGCCAGCAGCTTTCGCCCTACGGGGCAGGGAAACATGAACACTGAAGCTTTCTTT.

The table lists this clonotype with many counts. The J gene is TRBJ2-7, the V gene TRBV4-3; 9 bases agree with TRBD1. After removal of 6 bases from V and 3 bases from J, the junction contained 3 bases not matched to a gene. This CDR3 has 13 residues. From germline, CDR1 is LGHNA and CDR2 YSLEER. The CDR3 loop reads CASSDRGGYEQYF. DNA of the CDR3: TGCGCCAGCAGTGACAGGGGGGGCTACGAGCAGTACTTC.

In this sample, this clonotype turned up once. CDR3 loop: CASSLGRASLEQYF. The CDR3 nucleotides are TGTGCCAGCAGCTTAGGAAGGGCTTCACTGGAGCAGTACTTC. The chain employs TRBV7-2 and TRBJ2-5; D gene unclear. V lost 1 base, J lost 11 bases, and 17 bases lay in between. This CDR3 is built from 14 residues. Germline values: CDR1 SGHTA, CDR2 FQGNSA.

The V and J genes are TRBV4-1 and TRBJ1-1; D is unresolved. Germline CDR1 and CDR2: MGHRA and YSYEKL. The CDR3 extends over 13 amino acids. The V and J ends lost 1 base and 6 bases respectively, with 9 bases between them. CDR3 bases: TGCGCCAGCAGCCAAGTAACGAGGGCTGAAGCTTTCTTT. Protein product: CASSQVTRAEAFF.

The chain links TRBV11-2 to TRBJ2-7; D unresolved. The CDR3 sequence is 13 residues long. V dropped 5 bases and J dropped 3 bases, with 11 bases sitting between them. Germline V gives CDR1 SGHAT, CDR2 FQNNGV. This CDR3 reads CASSNGPFYEQYF. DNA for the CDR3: TGTGCCAGCAGCAATGGACCGTTCTACGAGCAGTACTTC.

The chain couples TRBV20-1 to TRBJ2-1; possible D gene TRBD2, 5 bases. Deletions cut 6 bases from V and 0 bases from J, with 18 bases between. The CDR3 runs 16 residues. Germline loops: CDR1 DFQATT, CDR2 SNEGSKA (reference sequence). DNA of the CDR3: TGCAGTGCCAACGGCCCGAGAGGAGGCTCCTACAATGAGCAGTTCTTC. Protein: CSANGPRGGSYNEQFF.

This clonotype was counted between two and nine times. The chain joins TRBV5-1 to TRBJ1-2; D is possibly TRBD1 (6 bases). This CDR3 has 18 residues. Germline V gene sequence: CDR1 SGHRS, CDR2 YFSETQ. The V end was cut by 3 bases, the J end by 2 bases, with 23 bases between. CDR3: CASSSIGRQARTNYGYTF. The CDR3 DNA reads TGCGCCAGCAGCTCAATCGGCAGACAGGCTCGAACCAACTATGGCTACACCTTC.

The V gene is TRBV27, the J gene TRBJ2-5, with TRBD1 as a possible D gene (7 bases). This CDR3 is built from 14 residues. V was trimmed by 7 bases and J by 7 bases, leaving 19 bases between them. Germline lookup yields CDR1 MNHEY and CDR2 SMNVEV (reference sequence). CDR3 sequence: CASKEEGAWVTQYF. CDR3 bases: TGTGCCAGCAAAGAGGAGGGGGCGTGGGTGACCCAGTACTTC.

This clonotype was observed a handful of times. The CDR3: CASSPYLETQYF. CDR3 nucleotides: TGTGCCAGCTCACCGTATCTAGAGACCCAGTACTTC. The chain is built from TRBV18 and TRBJ2-5; D not certain. Germline assignment: CDR1 KGHSH and CDR2 LQKENI. The V end lost 3 bases, the J end lost 4 bases, and 6 bases lay between the germline ends. CDR3 length equals 12 residues.

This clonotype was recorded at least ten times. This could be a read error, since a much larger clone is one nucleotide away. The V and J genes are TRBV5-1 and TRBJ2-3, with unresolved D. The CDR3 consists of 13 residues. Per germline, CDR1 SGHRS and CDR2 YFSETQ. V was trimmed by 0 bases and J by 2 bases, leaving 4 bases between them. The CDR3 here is CASSLGITDTQYF. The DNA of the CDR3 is TGCGCCAGCAGCTTGGGGATCACAGATACGCAGTATTTT.

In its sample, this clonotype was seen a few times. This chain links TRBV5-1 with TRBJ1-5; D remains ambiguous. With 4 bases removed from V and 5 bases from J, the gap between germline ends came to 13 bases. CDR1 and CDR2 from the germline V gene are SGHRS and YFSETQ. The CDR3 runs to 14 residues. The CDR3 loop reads CASSPSLGYQPQHF. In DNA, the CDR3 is TGCGCCAGCAGCCCCAGCTTGGGGTATCAGCCCCAGCATTTT. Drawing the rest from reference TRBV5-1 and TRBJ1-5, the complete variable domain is KAGVTQTPRYLIKTRGQQVTLSCSPISGHRSVSWYQQTPGQGLQFLFEYFSETQRNKGNFPGRFSGRQFSNSRSEMNVSTLELGDSALYLCASSPSLGYQPQHFGDGTRLSIL.

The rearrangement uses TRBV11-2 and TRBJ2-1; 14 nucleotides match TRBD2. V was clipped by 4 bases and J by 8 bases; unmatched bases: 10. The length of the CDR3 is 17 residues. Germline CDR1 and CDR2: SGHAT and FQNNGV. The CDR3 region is CASSSRTSGGRAHEQFF. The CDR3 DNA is TGTGCCAGCAGCTCTCGGACTAGCGGGGGGCGGGCACATGAGCAGTTCTTC.

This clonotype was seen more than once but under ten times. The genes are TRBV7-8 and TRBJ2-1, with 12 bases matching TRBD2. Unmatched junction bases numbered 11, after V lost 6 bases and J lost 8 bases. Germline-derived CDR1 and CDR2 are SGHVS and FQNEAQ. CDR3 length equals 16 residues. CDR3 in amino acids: CASRDETSGGRDEQFF. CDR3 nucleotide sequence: TGTGCCAGCAGGGACGAAACTAGCGGGGGGCGGGATGAGCAGTTCTTC.

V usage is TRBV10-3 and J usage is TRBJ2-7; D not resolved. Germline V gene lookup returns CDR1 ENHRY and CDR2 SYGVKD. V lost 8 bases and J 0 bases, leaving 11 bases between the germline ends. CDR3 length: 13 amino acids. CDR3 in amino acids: CAIGDQHSYEQYF. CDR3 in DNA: TGTGCCATCGGAGACCAACACTCCTACGAGCAGTACTTC.

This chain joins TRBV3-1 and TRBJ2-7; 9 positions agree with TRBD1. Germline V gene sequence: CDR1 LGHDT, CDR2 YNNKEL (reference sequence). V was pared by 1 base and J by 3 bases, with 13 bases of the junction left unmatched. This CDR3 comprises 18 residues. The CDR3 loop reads CASSQVKGPGQGNYEQYF. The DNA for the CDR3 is TGTGCCAGCAGCCAAGTAAAGGGGCCGGGACAGGGTAACTACGAGCAGTACTTC.

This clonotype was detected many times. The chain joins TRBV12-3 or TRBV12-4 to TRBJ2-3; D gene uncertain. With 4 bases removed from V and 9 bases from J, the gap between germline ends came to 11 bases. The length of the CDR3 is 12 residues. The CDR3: CASSYNGRTQYF. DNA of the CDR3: TGTGCCAGCAGTTATAACGGCAGAACGCAGTATTTT.

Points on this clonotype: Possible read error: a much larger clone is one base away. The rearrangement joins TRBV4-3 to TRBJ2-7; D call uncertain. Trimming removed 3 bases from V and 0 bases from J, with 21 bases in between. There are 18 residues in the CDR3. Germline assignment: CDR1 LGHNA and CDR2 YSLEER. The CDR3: CASSHDVGIGQSSYEQYF. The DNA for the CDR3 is TGCGCCAGCAGCCATGACGTGGGAATAGGGCAGAGCTCCTACGAGCAGTACTTC.

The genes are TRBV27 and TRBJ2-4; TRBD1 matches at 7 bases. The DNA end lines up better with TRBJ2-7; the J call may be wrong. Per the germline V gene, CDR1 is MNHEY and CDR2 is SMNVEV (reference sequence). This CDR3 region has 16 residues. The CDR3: CASSKAFGQVNYEQYF. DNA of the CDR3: TGTGCCAGCAGTAAAGCCTTTGGACAGGTAAACTACGAGCAGTACTTC.

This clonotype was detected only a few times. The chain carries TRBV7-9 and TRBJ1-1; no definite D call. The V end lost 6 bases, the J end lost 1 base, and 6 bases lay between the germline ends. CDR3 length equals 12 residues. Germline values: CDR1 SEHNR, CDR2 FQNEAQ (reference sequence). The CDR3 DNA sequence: TGTGCCAGCAGTAGAAAGAACACTGAAGCTTTCTTT. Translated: CASSRKNTEAFF.

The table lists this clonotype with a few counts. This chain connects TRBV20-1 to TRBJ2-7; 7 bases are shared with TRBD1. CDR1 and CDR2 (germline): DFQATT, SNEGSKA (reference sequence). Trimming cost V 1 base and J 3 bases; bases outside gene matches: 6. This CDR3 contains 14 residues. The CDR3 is CSARGGQGVYEQYF. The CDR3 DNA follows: TGCAGTGCTAGAGGAGGCCAGGGGGTCTACGAGCAGTACTTC.

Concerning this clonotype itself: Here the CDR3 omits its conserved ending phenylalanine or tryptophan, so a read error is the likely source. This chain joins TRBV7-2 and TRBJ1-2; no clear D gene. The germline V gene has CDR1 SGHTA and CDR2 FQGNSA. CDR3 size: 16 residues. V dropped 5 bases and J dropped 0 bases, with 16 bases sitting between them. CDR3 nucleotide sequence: TGTGCCAGCAGCGCGCCCTGGACTGGGACTAACTATGGCTACACCTTA. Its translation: CASSAPWTGTNYGYTL.